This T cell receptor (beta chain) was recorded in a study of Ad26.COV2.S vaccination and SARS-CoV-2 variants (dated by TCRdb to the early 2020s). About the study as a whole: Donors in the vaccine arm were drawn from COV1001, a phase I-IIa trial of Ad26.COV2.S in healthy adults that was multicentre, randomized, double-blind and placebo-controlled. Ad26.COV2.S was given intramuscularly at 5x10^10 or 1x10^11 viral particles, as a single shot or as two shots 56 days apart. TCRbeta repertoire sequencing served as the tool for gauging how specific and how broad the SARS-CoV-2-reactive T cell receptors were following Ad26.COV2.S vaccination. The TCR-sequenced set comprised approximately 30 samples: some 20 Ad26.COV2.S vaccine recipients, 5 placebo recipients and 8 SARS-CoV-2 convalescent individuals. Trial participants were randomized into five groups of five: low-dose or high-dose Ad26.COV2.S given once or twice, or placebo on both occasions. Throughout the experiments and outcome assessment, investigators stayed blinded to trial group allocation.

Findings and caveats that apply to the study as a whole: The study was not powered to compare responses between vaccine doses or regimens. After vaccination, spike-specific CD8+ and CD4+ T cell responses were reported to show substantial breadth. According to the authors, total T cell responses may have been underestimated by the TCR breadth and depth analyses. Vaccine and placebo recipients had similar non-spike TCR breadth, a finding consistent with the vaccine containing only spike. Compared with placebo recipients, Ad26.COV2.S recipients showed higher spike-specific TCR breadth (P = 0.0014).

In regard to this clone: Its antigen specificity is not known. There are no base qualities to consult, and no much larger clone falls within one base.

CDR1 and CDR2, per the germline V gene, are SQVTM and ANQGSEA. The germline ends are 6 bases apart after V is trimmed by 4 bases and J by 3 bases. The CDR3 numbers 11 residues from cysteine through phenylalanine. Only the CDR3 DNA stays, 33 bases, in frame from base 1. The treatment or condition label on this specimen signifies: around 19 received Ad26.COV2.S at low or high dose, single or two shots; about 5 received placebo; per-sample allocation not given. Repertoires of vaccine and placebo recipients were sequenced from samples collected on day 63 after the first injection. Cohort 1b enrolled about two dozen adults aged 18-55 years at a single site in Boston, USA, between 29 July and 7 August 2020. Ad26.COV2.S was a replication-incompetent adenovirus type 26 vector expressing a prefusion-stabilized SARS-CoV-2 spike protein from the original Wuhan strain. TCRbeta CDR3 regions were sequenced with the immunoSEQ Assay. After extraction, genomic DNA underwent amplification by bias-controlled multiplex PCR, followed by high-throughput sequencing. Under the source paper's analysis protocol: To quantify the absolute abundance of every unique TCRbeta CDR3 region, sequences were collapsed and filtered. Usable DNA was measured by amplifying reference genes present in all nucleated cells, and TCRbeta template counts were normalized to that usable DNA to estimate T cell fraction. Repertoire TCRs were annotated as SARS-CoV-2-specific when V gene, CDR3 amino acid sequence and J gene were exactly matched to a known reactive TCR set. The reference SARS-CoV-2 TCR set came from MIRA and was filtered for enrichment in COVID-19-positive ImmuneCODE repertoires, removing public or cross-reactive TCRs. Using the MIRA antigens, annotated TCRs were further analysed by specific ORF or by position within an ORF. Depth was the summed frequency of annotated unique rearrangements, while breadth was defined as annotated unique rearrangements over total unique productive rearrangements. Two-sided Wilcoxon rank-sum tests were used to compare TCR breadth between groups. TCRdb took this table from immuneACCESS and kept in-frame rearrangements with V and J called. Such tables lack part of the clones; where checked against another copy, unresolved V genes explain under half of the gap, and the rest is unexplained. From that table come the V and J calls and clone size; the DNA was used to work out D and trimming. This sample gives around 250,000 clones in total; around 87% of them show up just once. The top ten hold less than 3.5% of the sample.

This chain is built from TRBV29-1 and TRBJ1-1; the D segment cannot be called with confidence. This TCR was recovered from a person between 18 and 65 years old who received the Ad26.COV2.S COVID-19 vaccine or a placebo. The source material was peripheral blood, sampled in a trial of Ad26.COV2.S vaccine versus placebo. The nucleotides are TGCAGCGTTGTAGCTTACACTGAAGCTTTCTTT. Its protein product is CSVVAYTEAFF. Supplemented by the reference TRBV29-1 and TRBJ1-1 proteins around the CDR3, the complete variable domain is SAVISQKPSRDICQRGTSLTIQCQVDSQVTMMFWYRQQPGQSLTLIATANQGSEATYESGFVIDKFPISRPNLTFSTLTVSNMSPEDSSIYLCSVVAYTEAFFGQGTRLTVV.